The 11 T cell receptor beta chains below were found in one sample sequenced in a study of a mutant IDH1 vaccine in newly diagnosed glioma (dated by TCRdb to the early 2020s). The library was prepared using the immunoSEQ multiplex PCR assay. The immuneACCESS repertoire file appears here via TCRdb, limited to in-frame rearrangements. These files lack a portion of the clones; in checked studies, under half of the deficit traces to unresolved V genes, and the cause of the others is not known. Present in this sample are over 50,000 clones, over 60% of which were seen just once. 4.9% of the sample is in the top ten clones. Their antigens remain unidentified. What the time point label conveys for this sample: week 47, end of study. A 20-mer mutant IDH1 peptide at 300 micrograms in Montanide made up each vaccine dose, which was injected subcutaneously together with topical imiquimod. The source material was PBMCs, sampled from a glioma patient whose treatment included an IDH1 peptide vaccine. The receptors were gathered from a woman in her thirties or forties with glioma. Some clones in this sample may be carry-over from other donors' samples.

This clone counts as medium-sized (0.01 to 0.1%). The rearrangement uses TRBV5-5 and TRBJ2-7; TRBD2 matches at 8 bases. J gave up 4 bases and V 1 base, and 10 bases lay outside the gene matches. The germline gives CDR1 SGHKS, CDR2 YYEKEE (reference sequence). The CDR3 has 16 residues. CDR3 DNA sequence: TGTGCCAGCAGCTTGCGCCCAGCGGGGGCGCTTTACGAGCAGTACTTC. As protein: CASSLRPAGALYEQYF.

A word on this clone: Other DNA variants within this sample encode the same CDR3. This chain uses TRBV10-3 with TRBJ1-1; D not certain. Trimming stripped 2 bases from V and 0 bases from J, with 13 bases between. Germline CDR1 and CDR2: ENHRY and SYGVKD. CDR3 length: 16 residues. The CDR3 nucleotides read TGTGCCATCAGTGAGCTAGGGATAACACTGAACACTGAAGCTTTCTTT. Amino acids: CAISELGITLNTEAFF.

This clone came up a few times. The chain employs TRBV6-1 and TRBJ1-5, with TRBD1 as a possible D gene (5 bases). Trimming took off 7 bases at V and 0 bases at J, with 13 bases between the two ends. The CDR3 sequence is 15 residues long. Germline V lookup: CDR1 MNHNS, CDR2 SASEGT. In nucleotides, the CDR3 is TGTGCCAGCATTCCAGACAGATATAGCAATCAGCCCCAGCATTTT. This gives the protein CASIPDRYSNQPQHF.

This clone has more than one count but fewer than ten. V gene TRBV6-6 combines with J gene TRBJ2-7; D unclear. This CDR3 comprises 14 residues. Trimming shortened V by 7 bases and J by 3 bases, and 16 bases separated the two germline ends. CDR1 and CDR2 from the germline V gene are MNHNY and SVGAGI (reference sequence). The DNA for the CDR3 is TGTGCCAGCACCTCGCCACGAGGAAACTACGAGCAGTACTTC. It yields the protein CASTSPRGNYEQYF.

The chain uses TRBV6-1 and TRBJ2-5; 13 bases match TRBD2. Germline CDR1 and CDR2: MNHNS and SASEGT. This CDR3 is built from 14 residues. V lost 7 bases, J lost 6 bases, and 5 bases stayed unmatched. CDR3 sequence (DNA): TGTGCCAGCACCGGACTAGCGGGGGAGAAGACCCAGTACTTC. This translates into CASTGLAGEKTQYF.

The chain is built from TRBV13 and TRBJ2-2, with D perhaps TRBD1 (5 bases). V dropped 5 bases and J dropped 6 bases, with 10 bases sitting between them. Germline CDR1 reads PRHDT; CDR2 reads FYEKMQ (reference sequence). The CDR3 consists of 13 residues. The CDR3 protein is CASSAGWPGELFF. In nucleotides, the CDR3 is TGTGCCAGCAGCGCAGGGTGGCCCGGGGAGCTGTTTTTT.

V and J are TRBV7-9 and TRBJ2-2; D unresolved. This CDR3 has 14 residues. The V and J ends lost 2 bases and 9 bases respectively, with 13 bases between them. Germline CDR1 and CDR2: SEHNR and FQNEAQ (reference sequence). CDR3 residues: CASSLRRYSWELFF. CDR3 bases: TGTGCCAGCAGCTTACGACGGTATAGTTGGGAGCTGTTTTTT. The variable domain in full, with the rest retrieved from reference TRBV7-9 and TRBJ2-2, is DTGVSQNPRHKITKRGQNVTFRCDPISEHNRLYWYRQTLGQGPEFLTYFQNEAQLEKSRLLSDRFSAERPKGSFSTLEIQRTEQGDSAMYLCASSLRRYSWELFFGEGSRLTVL.

The genes are TRBV2 and TRBJ1-2; D is undetermined. The CDR3 sequence is 13 residues long. Germline values: CDR1 SNHLY, CDR2 FYNNEI. Trimming took 2 bases from V and 3 from J, leaving 7 bases between them. In DNA form, the CDR3 reads TGTGCCAGCAGTGAAAGCCCGTACTATGGCTACACCTTC. Protein: CASSESPYYGYTF.

The V call is TRBV5-1, the J call TRBJ2-6; 8 bases line up with TRBD2. CDR1 and CDR2 (germline): SGHRS, YFSETQ. V lost 4 bases and J lost 4; bases outside the gene matches: 4. CDR3 length: 15 residues. The CDR3 nucleotides are TGCGCCAGCAGCCCCAGGACTAGCGGGGCCAACGTCCTGACTTTC. This sequence encodes CASSPRTSGANVLTF.

V gene TRBV7-9 combines with J gene TRBJ1-1; D unresolved. Germline V CDR1 and CDR2: SEHNR, FQNEAQ (reference sequence). Trimming removed 8 bases at V and 1 base at J, with 11 bases between. The CDR3 has 13 residues. The CDR3 here is CASGYVPNTEAFF. Written as DNA, the CDR3 is TGTGCCAGCGGTTATGTTCCGAACACTGAAGCTTTCTTT.

The CDR3 region is CASSGAGLGGETQYF. The CDR3 DNA is TGTGCCAGCAGTGGAGCGGGACTAGGGGGGGAGACCCAGTACTTC. The chain couples TRBV6-1 to TRBJ2-5, with 8 bases that match TRBD2. Unmatched junction bases numbered 9, after V lost 4 bases and J lost 5 bases. This CDR3 is built from 15 residues. Germline V CDR1 and CDR2: MNHNS, SASEGT.